This TCR beta chain was profiled in a study of T cell changes during pregnancy in multiple sclerosis. Per the germline V gene, CDR1 is MNHEY and CDR2 is SMNVEV (reference sequence). This CDR3 contains 16 residues. Trimming cost V 6 bases and J 1 base, with 18 bases left between them. Repertoires were generated with immunoSEQ multiplex PCR, while TCRdb's copy carries only in-frame clones and drops some. The data contain tens of thousands of clones, 90% to 95% of them seen just once; the ten biggest clones take up 0.29%. The source is a female donor in good health, enrolled as a control in a pregnancy study. The specimen was CD4+ T cells from peripheral blood mononuclear cells, collected in the third trimester of pregnancy. This chain uses TRBV27 with TRBJ1-2, with D tentatively TRBD1 (6 bases). The CDR3 DNA reads TGTGCCAGCAGGACTTTACAGGGCCTAATTAACTATGGCTACACCTTC. It codes for CASRTLQGLINYGYTF.